What follows are 26 T cell receptor beta chains derived from one specimen sequenced in a study of shared T cell receptors in the human thymus. This table comes from immunoSEQ multiplex PCR, and its TCRdb copy is limited to in-frame clones, with some not included. The sample lists roughly 550,000 clones; 78% were seen once. The same specimen was also included in a second study, on human thymus T cells.

The sequencing input was thymocytes. Every receptor here comes from a boy in the first two years of life with a congenital heart defect.

The gene calls are TRBV5-1 and TRBJ2-7, with 7 bases aligning to TRBD1. Unmatched junction bases numbered 8, after V lost 4 bases and J lost 4 bases. Germline loops: CDR1 SGHRS, CDR2 YFSETQ. This CDR3 contains 14 residues. CDR3 nucleotides: TGCGCCAGCAGCCCAGGGGGAAATTCATACGAGCAGTACTTC. It is translated as CASSPGGNSYEQYF.

This clone was recorded only once. The chain combines TRBV28 with TRBJ1-1; no clear D gene. Trimming pared 1 base from V and 5 bases from J, leaving 23 bases between. Germline V lookup: CDR1 MDHEN, CDR2 SYDVKM. This CDR3 is built from 18 residues. The CDR3 bases are TGTGCCAGCAGTTTATTCCGAGGGTATAGAGGGCTGGGGACTGAAGCTTTCTTT. Its translation is CASSLFRGYRGLGTEAFF.

The gene calls are TRBV10-3 and TRBJ1-2, with D perhaps matching TRBD1 (6 bases). Germline V gives CDR1 ENHRY, CDR2 SYGVKD. Trimming took off 8 bases at V and 4 bases at J, with 11 bases between the two ends. This CDR3 has 12 amino acids. This CDR3 is CAIWGRAYGYTF. CDR3 nucleotides: TGTGCCATCTGGGGGCGGGCCTATGGCTACACCTTC.

J is TRBJ2-1 and V is TRBV6-5; maybe TRBD1 (5 bases). V was trimmed by 3 bases and J by 7 bases, leaving 16 bases between them. Germline V gene sequence: CDR1 MNHEY, CDR2 SVGAGI. The CDR3 is 15 amino acids. DNA of the CDR3: TGTGCCAGCAGTTATAAGGGGCGCAAAAAGAATGAGCAGTTCTTC. This encodes CASSYKGRKKNEQFF.

The chain couples TRBV4-1 to TRBJ2-1, with 11 bases that match TRBD2. The CDR3 consists of 18 residues. After removal of 4 bases from V and 0 bases from J, the junction contained 8 bases not matched to a gene. CDR1 and CDR2 from the germline V gene are MGHRA and YSYEKL. CDR3 region: CASSRDLAGGSSYNEQFF. As DNA, the CDR3 is TGCGCCAGCAGCCGGGACCTAGCGGGAGGCAGCTCCTACAATGAGCAGTTCTTC.

CDR3 nucleotides: TGTGCCAGCAGCTTGGGGCTAGCGCACACCGGGGGATACGAGCAGTACTTC. The encoded protein is CASSLGLAHTGGYEQYF. The V gene is TRBV7-8, the J gene TRBJ2-7, with D possibly matching TRBD2 (6 bases). Between the trimmed V and J ends, which lost 3 bases and 4 bases, there was a span of 22 bases. CDR1 is SGHVS and CDR2 is FQNEAQ in the germline V gene. The CDR3 is 17 residues long.

The chain uses TRBV27 and TRBJ2-6; TRBD1 aligns across 7 bases. The J segment lost 1 base and the V segment lost 6 bases, leaving 6 bases of the junction unmatched. The germline V gene encodes CDR1 MNHEY and CDR2 SMNVEV (reference sequence). The CDR3 runs to 16 residues. The CDR3 region has the DNA TGTGCCAGCAGGGGACAGCCTACTTCTGGGGCCAACGTCCTGACTTTC. This translates into CASRGQPTSGANVLTF.

The V call is TRBV28, the J call TRBJ2-3, with 9 bases identical to TRBD2. V lost 2 bases to trimming and J lost 4 bases; unmatched junction nucleotides: 4. This CDR3 region has 15 residues. CDR1 MDHEN and CDR2 SYDVKM come from the germline V gene. CDR3 protein: CASSLRGRAPDTQYF. Here the CDR3 DNA reads TGTGCCAGCAGTTTACGCGGGAGGGCCCCAGATACGCAGTATTTT.

The chain recombines TRBV6-1 with TRBJ2-7; a weak D match, TRBD1 (5 bases). The CDR3 runs 13 residues. Germline V lookup: CDR1 MNHNS, CDR2 SASEGT. With 2 bases removed from V and 5 bases from J, the gap between germline ends came to 10 bases. The CDR3 bases are TGTGCCAGCAGTGAAAAGGGGTCCCACGAGCAGTACTTC. Its protein is CASSEKGSHEQYF.

This chain links TRBV10-3 with TRBJ2-1; 10 nucleotides agree with TRBD2. The germline CDR1 and CDR2 sequences are ENHRY and SYGVKD. The ends lost 4 bases at V and 7 bases at J; junction bases unmatched: 4. The CDR3 covers 14 residues. The CDR3 here is CAISGLAGVNEQFF. The CDR3, as DNA: TGTGCCATCAGTGGTCTAGCGGGGGTGAATGAGCAGTTCTTC.

The chain recombines TRBV27 with TRBJ2-2, with 7 positions matching TRBD1. This CDR3 spans 15 amino acids. Trimming at V came to 7 bases and at J to 0 bases, leaving 5 bases not matched to a gene. CDR1 MNHEY and CDR2 SMNVEV come from the germline V gene (reference sequence). The CDR3 nucleotides read TGTGCCAGCACCCCAGGGGGTGCGAACACCGGGGAGCTGTTTTTT. Its protein is CASTPGGANTGELFF.

The rearrangement links TRBV10-2 to TRBJ2-5; 10 bases are a match to TRBD2. This CDR3 spans 15 amino acids. J was trimmed by 3 bases and V by 8 bases; bases with no gene match: 9. CDR1 is WSHSY, CDR2 SAAADI, per germline. This CDR3 is CASGVLAGVKETQYF. In DNA form, the CDR3 reads TGCGCCAGCGGGGTTCTAGCGGGAGTAAAAGAGACCCAGTACTTC.

This clone was detected a few times. The rearrangement uses TRBV4-3 and TRBJ2-2; D perhaps matches TRBD2 (6 bases). With 1 base removed from V and 6 bases from J, the gap between germline ends came to 12 bases. Per the germline V gene, CDR1 is LGHNA and CDR2 is YSLEER. This CDR3 region has 15 residues. CDR3 in amino acids: CASSQVGGSAGELFF. The CDR3 DNA reads as TGCGCCAGCAGCCAAGTGGGGGGTTCGGCCGGGGAGCTGTTTTTT.

With regard to this clone: The sample contains more than one DNA sequence encoding this CDR3. This chain links TRBV7-2 with TRBJ2-7; 11 nucleotides align to TRBD2. J lost 2 bases, V lost 3 bases, and 3 bases had no gene match. Germline CDR1 and CDR2: SGHTA and FQGNSA. This CDR3 has 15 residues. CDR3 nucleotides: TGTGCCAGCAGCTTCGGGACTAGCGGCGCCTACGAGCAGTACTTC. Its protein product is CASSFGTSGAYEQYF. Full variable domain (missing parts from reference TRBV7-2 and TRBJ2-7): GAGVSQSPSNKVTEKGKDVELRCDPISGHTALYWYRQSLGQGLEFLIYFQGNSAPDKSGLPSDRFSAERTGGSVSTLTIQRTQQEDSAVYLCASSFGTSGAYEQYFGPGTRLTVT.

The chain links TRBV5-6 to TRBJ2-1, with D maybe TRBD1 (6 bases). The germline V gene has CDR1 SGHDT and CDR2 YYEEEE. The length of the CDR3 is 16 residues. The V gene lost 4 bases and the J gene lost 0 bases, with 14 bases spanning the gap. CDR3 loop: CASSARDNLSYNEQFF. In DNA, the CDR3 is TGTGCCAGCAGCGCTCGGGACAACCTCTCCTACAATGAGCAGTTCTTC.

The chain recombines TRBV5-6 with TRBJ1-2; the match to TRBD1 covers 7 bases. The CDR3 runs 13 residues. Per germline, CDR1 SGHDT and CDR2 YYEEEE. The J segment lost 4 bases and the V segment lost 3 bases, leaving 3 bases of the junction unmatched. The CDR3 DNA reads TGTGCCAGCAGCTCGCGGGACAGCTATGGCTACACCTTC. It encodes CASSSRDSYGYTF.

CDR3 region: CASSQKGGGRPPPGQFF. The CDR3 bases are TGCGCCAGCAGCCAAAAGGGAGGCGGGAGACCCCCTCCCGGGCAGTTCTTC. The V call is TRBV4-3, the J call TRBJ2-1; 7 nucleotides agree with TRBD2. This CDR3 spans 17 amino acids. Germline CDR1 is LGHNA and CDR2 is YSLEER. The trim removed 2 bases at V and 12 bases at J, leaving 19 bases unmatched.

This clone appeared a single time. This chain links TRBV29-1 with TRBJ2-1; 7 bases fit TRBD2. CDR3 length: 16 amino acids. Germline assignment: CDR1 SQVTM and CDR2 ANQGSEA. The J segment lost 0 bases and the V segment lost 6 bases, leaving 11 bases of the junction unmatched. CDR3 protein: CSVDWGGTRSYNEQFF. The CDR3 nucleotides are TGCAGCGTCGACTGGGGGGGGACTCGCTCCTACAATGAGCAGTTCTTC.

V gene TRBV7-8 combines with J gene TRBJ2-1, with D perhaps matching TRBD2 (5 bases). The V gene lost 4 bases and the J gene lost 5 bases, with 9 bases spanning the gap. Germline CDR1 SGHVS, CDR2 FQNEAQ. The CDR3 is made up of 13 amino acids. CDR3 sequence reads: CASSSRENNEQFF. As DNA, the CDR3 is TGTGCCAGCAGCTCTAGGGAGAACAATGAGCAGTTCTTC.

This sequence joins TRBV6-5 and TRBJ2-7; 9 bases line up with TRBD2. Germline loops: CDR1 MNHEY, CDR2 SVGAGI. V dropped 5 bases and J dropped 0; count of bases not matched to a gene: 5. This CDR3 has 15 amino acids. The CDR3 nucleotides read TGTGCCAGCAGTGGGGGGACTAGCAGCTCCTACGAGCAGTACTTC. Translated: CASSGGTSSSYEQYF.

The gene calls are TRBV4-3 and TRBJ2-1; 9 bases are a match to TRBD2. The germline CDR1 and CDR2 sequences are LGHNA and YSLEER. The J segment lost 3 bases and the V segment lost 0 bases, leaving 6 bases of the junction unmatched. The CDR3 covers 17 residues. CDR3 region: CASSQDRAGGSYNEQFF. DNA of the CDR3: TGCGCCAGCAGCCAAGATCGGGCGGGAGGGAGCTACAATGAGCAGTTCTTC.

The V gene is TRBV25-1, the J gene TRBJ1-1, with D possibly being TRBD1 (5 bases). CDR3 length: 14 amino acids. Germline CDR1 is MGHDK and CDR2 is SYGVNS. With 5 bases removed from V and 5 bases from J, the gap between germline ends came to 15 bases. The CDR3 nucleotides read TGTGCCAGCAGTCCAAACGGGGGAAATACTGAAGCTTTCTTT. It specifies CASSPNGGNTEAFF.

The rearrangement links TRBV5-6 to TRBJ1-2; tentatively, D is TRBD1 (5 bases). The germline gives CDR1 SGHDT, CDR2 YYEEEE. V lost 0 bases and J 9 bases, leaving 15 bases between the germline ends. This CDR3 contains 14 residues. In DNA form, the CDR3 reads TGTGCCAGCAGCTTGGACAGGTTGGATAGGCGCTACACCTTC. Protein sequence: CASSLDRLDRRYTF.

The V gene is TRBV15, the J gene TRBJ2-2; D is perhaps TRBD1 (7 bases). V was shortened by 4 bases and J by 6 bases, with 18 bases between the two germline ends. The CDR3 length is 16 residues. CDR1 is LNHNV and CDR2 is YYDKDF in the germline V gene (reference sequence). CDR3 sequence: CATSTVEGALAGELFF. CDR3 in DNA: TGTGCCACCAGCACCGTGGAGGGGGCGCTGGCCGGGGAGCTGTTTTTT.

The chain recombines TRBV19 with TRBJ2-1, with 9 bases identical to TRBD2. Trimming cost V 0 bases and J 0 bases; bases outside gene matches: 0. The CDR3 covers 16 residues. Germline-derived CDR1 and CDR2 are LNHDA and SQIVND (reference sequence). CDR3 sequence (DNA): TGTGCCAGTAGTATAGATAGCGGGAGCTCCTACAATGAGCAGTTCTTC. It is translated as CASSIDSGSSYNEQFF.

This rearrangement joins TRBV5-4 to TRBJ2-2; TRBD2 matches at 13 bases. J gave up 6 bases and V 2 bases, and 16 bases lay outside the gene matches. CDR3 length: 20 amino acids. Germline V gene lookup returns CDR1 SGHNT and CDR2 YYREEE (reference sequence). The CDR3, as DNA: TGTGCCAGCAGCTTACAACGGACTAGCGGGAGATCGCAATATTCCGGGGAGCTGTTTTTT. Translation: CASSLQRTSGRSQYSGELFF. Full variable domain (outside the CDR3, taken from reference TRBV5-4 and TRBJ2-2): ETGVTQSPTHLIKTRGQQVTLRCSSQSGHNTVSWYQQALGQGPQFIFQYYREEENGRGNFPPRFSGLQFPNYSSELNVNALELDDSALYLCASSLQRTSGRSQYSGELFFGEGSRLTVL.